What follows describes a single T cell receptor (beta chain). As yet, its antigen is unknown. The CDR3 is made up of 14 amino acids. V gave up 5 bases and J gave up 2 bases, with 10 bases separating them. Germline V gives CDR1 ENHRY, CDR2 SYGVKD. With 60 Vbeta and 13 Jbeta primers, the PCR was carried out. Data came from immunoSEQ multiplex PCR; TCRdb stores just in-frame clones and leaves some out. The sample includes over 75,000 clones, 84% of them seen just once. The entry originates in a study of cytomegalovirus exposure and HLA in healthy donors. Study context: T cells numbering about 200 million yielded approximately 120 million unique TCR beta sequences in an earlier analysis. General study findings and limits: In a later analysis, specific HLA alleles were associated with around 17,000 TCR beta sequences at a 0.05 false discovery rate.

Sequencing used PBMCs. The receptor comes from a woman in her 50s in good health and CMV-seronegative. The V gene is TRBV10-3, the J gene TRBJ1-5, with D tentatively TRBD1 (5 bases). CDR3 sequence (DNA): TGTGCCATCAGTCCTACGGGGGGCAATCAGCCCCAGCATTTT. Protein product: CAISPTGGNQPQHF.